There are many counts of the clone carrying this T cell receptor beta chain. What it recognizes is unknown. With the read ending 3 residues before the CDR3 end, the germline J gene is used to fill in that end. Sequenced by immunoSEQ multiplex PCR; TCRdb stores in-frame clones only, minus some. Observed in the sample are some 27,000 clones, none of them singletons. This record comes from a study of T cell clonality in common variable immunodeficiency. General study findings and limits: Fewer deletions and N-nucleotide insertions were reportedly seen in common variable immunodeficiency TCR beta sequences. CVID subjects had higher TCRbeta clonality than healthy controls, most marked in about a third.

CDR1 SGHNT and CDR2 YYREEE come from the germline V gene (reference sequence). V dropped 1 base and J dropped 9 bases, with 11 bases sitting between them. The length of the CDR3 is 13 residues. This TCR was sampled from a human donor with common variable immunodeficiency. Sequencing input: peripheral blood mononuclear cells. The chain employs TRBV5-4 and TRBJ1-3; tentatively, D is TRBD1 (5 bases). The part of the CDR3 DNA that was read is TGTGCCAGCAGCTTGAGTACAGGCGGCACC. Translation: CASSLSTGGT. The whole CDR3 region reads CASSLSTGGTIYF.